This is a list of T cell receptor beta chains from one sample in a study of post-analysis software for immune sequencing data. TCRdb re-called the PCR reads through MiXCR, storing one row per CDR3 protein. The data show about 770,000 distinct CDR3 sequences, 40% to 55% seen once. Sequencing was done on a sample of blood. These receptors were taken from a girl aged 10-17 years with multiple sclerosis. CDR3s include the opening cysteine and the closing phenylalanine or tryptophan. D genes are given only for firm matches. A row's size may be missing; if present it is once, few, many or a size class.

v_gene: TRBV4-1; d_gene: TRBD2; abundance: -; j_gene: TRBJ2-1; CDR3aa: CASSQASGRRNEQFF; CDR3nt: TGCGCCAGCAGCCAAGCGAGCGGGAGGCGGAATGAGCAGTTCTTC
v_gene: TRBV7-2; d_gene: -; abundance: -; j_gene: TRBJ2-1; CDR3aa: CASSLGIRGAWGEQFF; CDR3nt: TGTGCCAGCAGCTTAGGTATACGGGGAGCCTGGGGTGAGCAGTTCTTC
v_gene: TRBV12-3/TRBV12-4; d_gene: TRBD1; abundance: -; j_gene: TRBJ2-7; CDR3aa: CASRDRQGASYEQYF; CDR3nt: TGTGCCAGCAGAGATCGACAGGGGGCCTCCTACGAGCAGTACTTC
v_gene: TRBV6-1; d_gene: -; abundance: few; j_gene: TRBJ2-7; CDR3aa: CASSLRRTASDEQYF; CDR3nt: TGTGCCAGCAGTCTCCGTAGGACAGCAAGCGACGAGCAGTACTTC
v_gene: TRBV20-1; d_gene: -; abundance: few; j_gene: TRBJ1-2; CDR3aa: CSAQGVGGYTF; CDR3nt: TGCAGTGCCCAGGGAGTCGGTGGCTACACCTTC
v_gene: TRBV5-1; d_gene: -; abundance: -; j_gene: TRBJ1-1; CDR3aa: CASSLSEDRGEGSFF; CDR3nt: TGCGCCAGCAGCTTGAGCGAAGACCGGGGGGAGGGATCTTTCTTT
v_gene: TRBV5-1; d_gene: TRBD1; abundance: few; j_gene: TRBJ2-7; CDR3aa: CASRRTGGDEQYF; CDR3nt: TGCGCCAGCAGGCGGACAGGGGGCGACGAGCAGTACTTC
v_gene: TRBV27; d_gene: TRBD2; abundance: -; j_gene: TRBJ2-1; CDR3aa: CASSLSPPRAGVGNEQFF; CDR3nt: TGTGCCAGCAGTTTATCCCCCCCTCGGGCGGGAGTGGGCAATGAGCAGTTCTTC
v_gene: TRBV4-2; d_gene: -; abundance: -; j_gene: TRBJ2-3; CDR3aa: CASSQDLRGRGGSSDTQYF; CDR3nt: TGTGCCAGCAGCCAAGATCTGAGGGGCCGGGGTGGGTCGTCAGATACGCAGTATTTT
v_gene: TRBV9; d_gene: TRBD2; abundance: few; j_gene: TRBJ2-1; CDR3aa: CASSAGTSGWEQFF; CDR3nt: TGTGCCAGCAGCGCAGGGACTAGCGGGTGGGAGCAGTTCTTC
v_gene: TRBV24-1; d_gene: -; abundance: -; j_gene: TRBJ2-7; CDR3aa: CATVERDTDLYEQYF; CDR3nt: TGTGCCACCGTAGAGCGGGACACGGATCTGTACGAGCAGTACTTC